The present T cell receptor beta chain was sequenced within a study of T-cell memory formation after mild COVID-19. Via MiXCR, TCRdb re-called the 5' RACE reads, giving one row per CDR3 protein. The sample yields around 340,000 distinct CDR3 sequences, under 25% seen once. The study, taken as a whole, reports: The study detected some responding clones in pre-infection memory, suggesting cross-reactive memory joined.

Note on this clonotype: Its antigen is as yet unknown.

This CDR3 contains 14 residues. Germline values: CDR1 SEHNR, CDR2 FQNEAQ (reference sequence). The ends were cut back, 7 bases at V and 2 bases at J, with 14 bases in the middle. The material sequenced was PBMCs or a T cell subset sorted from them (not recorded which). The chain employs TRBV7-9 and TRBJ1-1; D possibly corresponds to TRBD1 (5 bases). The source of this sequence is an adult woman who had mild COVID-19 (a few samples of this study predate the infection). Cell type and time point are not known. Written as DNA, the CDR3 is TGTGCCAGCACCCCTGACAGCCTCAACACTGAAGCTTTCTTT. Encoded protein: CASTPDSLNTEAFF.